Listed below are T cell receptor beta chains from one sample, sequenced in a study of cytomegalovirus exposure and HLA in healthy donors. Profiled with immunoSEQ multiplex PCR; TCRdb holds only in-frame clones, not every one. The table lists about 69,000 clones, about 78% of them singletons. The sample comprised PBMCs. These receptors were taken from a man aged 18-30 years in good health and CMV-seronegative. Each CDR3 is given with its conserved first and last residue. The D gene is left open where the match is weak. Some rows mark clone size as missing; the rest say once, few, many or name a class of expanded clone.

v_gene	abundance	d_gene	j_gene	CDR3nt	CDR3aa
TRBV7-3	.	TRBD1	TRBJ1-1	TGTGCCAGCAGCCCAACCGGGACAGGGGCCGCTGAAGCTTTCTTT	CASSPTGTGAAEAFF
TRBV30	once	.	TRBJ1-1	TGTGCCTGGAACAGGCCCAACACTGAAGCTTTCTTT	CAWNRPNTEAFF
TRBV5-1	.	TRBD2	TRBJ2-3	TGCGCCAGCAGCTTTAGTCTAAGCGGGGGAAGCACAGATACGCAGTATTTT	CASSFSLSGGSTDTQYF
TRBV5-4	.	TRBD1	TRBJ2-7	TGTGCCAGCAGCTCCGGGACAGTTCCCTACGAGCAGTACTTC	CASSSGTVPYEQYF
TRBV7-8	.	TRBD1	TRBJ2-1	TGTGCCAGCAGGCTGGGGACAGGGGACAACAATGAGCAGTTCTTC	CASRLGTGDNNEQFF
TRBV19	.	TRBD1	TRBJ2-1	TGTGCCAGTAGTACGAAACACGGACAGGGAAGTTGGAATGAGCAGTTCTTC	CASSTKHGQGSWNEQFF
TRBV19	.	.	TRBJ2-3	TGTGCCAGCCGGACAAGGTCCACAGATACGCAGTATTTT	CASRTRSTDTQYF
TRBV9	.	.	TRBJ1-6	TGTGCCAGCAGCGTAGCACCGGACACAAATTCACCCCTCCACTTT	CASSVAPDTNSPLHF
TRBV5-1	.	TRBD1	TRBJ2-2	TGCGCCAGCACCCACCAGGGGGTCGGGGACACCGGGGAGCTGTTTTTT	CASTHQGVGDTGELFF
TRBV30	.	TRBD2	TRBJ2-2	TGTGCCTGCCTGACTAGCGGGGGCCCTAACACCGGGGAGCTGTTTTTT	CACLTSGGPNTGELFF
TRBV7-3	.	TRBD2	TRBJ2-1	TGTGCCAGCAGCTTAATTAGCGGGGAGCACAATGAGCAGTTCTTC	CASSLISGEHNEQFF
TRBV18	few	.	TRBJ1-2	TGTGCCAGCTCACCACAAGTAGTATCAGGGGATGGCTACACCTTC	CASSPQVVSGDGYTF
TRBV30	.	.	TRBJ2-3	TGTGCCTGGAGTGTACGCCAGGGAGGAGATACGCAGTATTTT	CAWSVRQGGDTQYF
TRBV9	.	TRBD1	TRBJ1-6	TGTGCCAGCAGCGTATTTGACAGGGCGTCCTATAATTCACCCCTCCACTTT	CASSVFDRASYNSPLHF
TRBV9	once	.	TRBJ1-2	TGTGCCAGCAGCATTAGAGACGGGGGGGTTGGCTACACCTTC	CASSIRDGGVGYTF
TRBV9	.	TRBD2	TRBJ2-1	TGTGCCAGCAGCGTAGACTGGGGGGGGGACTACAATGAGCAGTTCTTC	CASSVDWGGDYNEQFF
TRBV5-1	.	.	TRBJ1-6	TGCGCCAGCAGCCCGGGAGACCTCTCGAGCTCCTATAATTCACCCCTCCACTTT	CASSPGDLSSSYNSPLHF
TRBV7-9	.	.	TRBJ2-2	TGTGCCAGCAGCGCGTCAGGGTCCGGGGAGCTGTTTTTT	CASSASGSGELFF
TRBV6-5	.	TRBD2	TRBJ2-2	TGTGCCAGCAGTTACTCTAGCGGGGGGGCCGGGGAGCTGTTTTTT	CASSYSSGGAGELFF
TRBV4-3	.	.	TRBJ2-1	TGCGCCAGCAGCCAAGGGAGTGGGGGGGCTTGGGGAGAGCAGTTCTTC	CASSQGSGGAWGEQFF
TRBV5-1	.	TRBD1	TRBJ1-2	TGCGCCAGCAGCCCGGGACAGGGGGCTCTCTATGGCTACACCTTC	CASSPGQGALYGYTF
TRBV5-8	.	.	TRBJ1-1	TGTGCCAGCAGCTTGGGGCAGGTCGGTGCTGAAGCTTTCTTT	CASSLGQVGAEAFF
TRBV25-1	.	.	TRBJ2-3	TGTGCCAGCAGTGAATTGCAGGGCACAGATACGCAGTATTTT	CASSELQGTDTQYF
TRBV6-1	few	.	TRBJ1-1	TGTGCCACCCGCCAGGTGGGGGGCACTGAAGCTTTCTTT	CATRQVGGTEAFF
TRBV6-1	once	TRBD1	TRBJ1-5	TGTGCCAGCAGTGAAGTACAGGGGAGCAATCAGCCCCAGCATTTT	CASSEVQGSNQPQHF
TRBV13	.	.	TRBJ1-6	TGTGCCAGCAGCTTAGGCCGACAGGTGATTAATTCACCCCTCCACTTT	CASSLGRQVINSPLHF
TRBV6-6	once	TRBD1	TRBJ1-5	TGTGCCAGCAGGGGGACAGGTCAAAATCAGCCCCAGCATTTT	CASRGTGQNQPQHF
TRBV29-1	.	.	TRBJ2-5	TGCAGCGCCGGAGGGAGCGGAGAGACCCAGTACTTC	CSAGGSGETQYF
TRBV5-1	.	TRBD2	TRBJ2-5	TGCGCCAGCAGCCCCGGGACACTGCGGGAGGCCCAGTACTTC	CASSPGTLREAQYF
TRBV7-2	few	TRBD2	TRBJ2-5	TGTGCCAGCAGCTCAGGCGGGGGTCAAGAGACCCAGTACTTC	CASSSGGGQETQYF
TRBV28	.	.	TRBJ1-4	TGTGCCAGCAGCGAGATTACAACTAATGAAAAACTGTTTTTT	CASSEITTNEKLFF
TRBV30	.	.	TRBJ1-2	TGTGCCTGGAGTGTAGACGGGGACTATGGCTACACCTTC	CAWSVDGDYGYTF
TRBV6-6	.	TRBD1	TRBJ2-5	TGTGCCAGCAGATCTACAGGGGGCGCAGAGACCCAGTACTTC	CASRSTGGAETQYF
TRBV9	.	.	TRBJ1-5	TGTGCCAGCAGCGCAGGGAACCACAATCAGCCCCAGCATTTT	CASSAGNHNQPQHF
TRBV19	.	TRBD1	TRBJ2-7	TGTGCCAGTAGTATCTTAGGGACAGGGGGCTACGAGCAGTACTTC	CASSILGTGGYEQYF
TRBV7-6	few	TRBD1	TRBJ2-3	TGTGCCAGCAGCCCGACCAGCCGGGACAGGGTTGGTAGCACAGATACGCAGTATTTT	CASSPTSRDRVGSTDTQYF
TRBV6-1	.	TRBD2	TRBJ2-1	TGTGCCAGCAGTGGGGAGGGTCTTACCTACAATGAGCAGTTCTTC	CASSGEGLTYNEQFF
TRBV28	.	.	TRBJ1-3	TGTGCCAGCAGTTTATTTACAGGGAGAGGGGGAAACACCATATATTTT	CASSLFTGRGGNTIYF
TRBV5-6	once	TRBD2	TRBJ2-5	TGTGCCAGCAGCTTCCTAGCGGGGGGCCCTCAAGAGACCCAGTACTTC	CASSFLAGGPQETQYF
TRBV13	.	TRBD1	TRBJ1-1	TGTGCCAGCACTTATCCGGGACAGGCGGACACTGAAGCTTTCTTT	CASTYPGQADTEAFF
TRBV4-1	.	.	TRBJ2-7	TGCGCCAGCATGGATTTCGATGGTGGGCAGCAGTACTTC	CASMDFDGGQQYF
TRBV7-8	few	.	TRBJ1-1	TGTGCCAGCAGCTTAACGAGTACTGAAGCTTTCTTT	CASSLTSTEAFF
TRBV4-3	.	TRBD1	TRBJ2-1	TGCGCCAGCAGCCCAGGGGGAACAGGGAGTGAGCAGTTCTTC	CASSPGGTGSEQFF
TRBV5-1	.	.	TRBJ1-1	TGCGCCAGCAGCGAAACGGTGGGGGGAGGGAACACTGAAGCTTTCTTT	CASSETVGGGNTEAFF
TRBV2	.	TRBD2	TRBJ2-5	TGTGCCAGCAGTGGGATCCCAAGGACTAGCGGGGGCCGATTCATAGAGACCCAGTACTTC	CASSGIPRTSGGRFIETQYF
TRBV19	few	TRBD1	TRBJ1-1	TGTGCCAGTATCTCAGGGGGAAGTATTTCGGTCACTGAAGCTTTCTTT	CASISGGSISVTEAFF
TRBV9	once	.	TRBJ1-6	TGTGCCAGCACCCAGGGGACGACACCCCTCCACTTT	CASTQGTTPLHF
TRBV9	.	TRBD2	TRBJ2-1	TGTGCCAGCAGCGTAGACACTAGCGGGGGGGTGGTTAATGAGCAGTTCTTC	CASSVDTSGGVVNEQFF
TRBV18	once	.	TRBJ1-1	TGTGCCAGCTCACGACGGACGGGGGATTCTGAAGCTTTCTTT	CASSRRTGDSEAFF
TRBV28	.	TRBD1	TRBJ1-2	TGTGCCAGCAGTTTAGTCGGGACAGGGAATGGCTACACCTTC	CASSLVGTGNGYTF
TRBV19	.	TRBD1	TRBJ1-1	TGTGCCAGCCAGACAGGGGCTGAAGCTTTCTTT	CASQTGAEAFF
TRBV5-4	.	.	TRBJ1-1	TGTGCCAGCAGCTTGGCCCAGGGATTGAACACTGAAGCTTTCTTT	CASSLAQGLNTEAFF